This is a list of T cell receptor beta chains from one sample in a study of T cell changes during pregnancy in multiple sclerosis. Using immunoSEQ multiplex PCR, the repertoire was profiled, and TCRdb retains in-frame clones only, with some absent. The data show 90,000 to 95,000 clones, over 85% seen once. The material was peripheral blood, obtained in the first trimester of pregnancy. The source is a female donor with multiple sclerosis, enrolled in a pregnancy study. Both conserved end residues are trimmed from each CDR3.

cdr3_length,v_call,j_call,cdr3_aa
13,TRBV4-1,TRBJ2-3,ASSPRTSGTDTQY
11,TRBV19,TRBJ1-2,ASSSQVAYGYT
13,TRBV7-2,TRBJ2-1,ASSFGLAAHNEQF
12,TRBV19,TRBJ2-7,ASSLNPGGYEQY
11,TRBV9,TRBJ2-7,ASSVGGVGEQY
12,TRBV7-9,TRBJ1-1,ASSLAHSHTEAF
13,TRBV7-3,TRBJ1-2,ASSLTGQGNYGYT
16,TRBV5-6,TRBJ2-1,ASSSPRTSGGGYNEQF
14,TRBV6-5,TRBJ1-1,ASSYSSEGGGTEAF
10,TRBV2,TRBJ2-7,ASTPQGREQY
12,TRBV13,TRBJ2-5,ASSLWGGQETQY
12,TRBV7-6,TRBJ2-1,ASSFGEGGHEQF
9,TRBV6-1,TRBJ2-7,ASRAGSEQY
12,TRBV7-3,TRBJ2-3,ASSPGLHTDTQY
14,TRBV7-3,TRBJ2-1,ASSPGGAGGNNEQF
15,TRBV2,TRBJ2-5,ASSGPAGGYSGETQY
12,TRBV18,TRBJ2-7,ASSPGTVSYEQY
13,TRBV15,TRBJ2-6,ATRPDSAGANVLT
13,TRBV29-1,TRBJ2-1,SVVALAGSYNEQF
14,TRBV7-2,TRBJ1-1,ASSLGFAGGSTEAF
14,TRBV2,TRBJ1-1,ASRTTGGFMNTEAF
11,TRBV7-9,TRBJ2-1,ASSSYGGYEQF
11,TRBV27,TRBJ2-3,ASSLWGGDTQY
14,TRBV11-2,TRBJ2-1,ASSFGTLGSYNEQF
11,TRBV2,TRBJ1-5,ASRETGFQPQH
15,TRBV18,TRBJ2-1,ASSLTRQKSSYNEQF
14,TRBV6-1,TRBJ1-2,ASSEIGTGGIYGYT
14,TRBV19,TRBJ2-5,ASSIDLRGGQETQY
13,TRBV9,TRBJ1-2,ASSVDDRGFFGYT
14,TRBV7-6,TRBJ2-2,ASSFTGGADTGELF
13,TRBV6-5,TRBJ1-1,ASSPRTFQNTEAF
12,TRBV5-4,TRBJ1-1,ASSLGTGDTEAF
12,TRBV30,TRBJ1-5,AWSVQGDNQPQH
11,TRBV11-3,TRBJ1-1,ASSLYRNTEAF
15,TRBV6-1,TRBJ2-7,ASSAKSGTGRSYEQY
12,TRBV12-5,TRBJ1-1,ASGLATGFSEAF
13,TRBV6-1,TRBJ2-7,ASPKTGDGPYEQY
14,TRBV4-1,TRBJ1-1,ASSLGPGQMNTEAF
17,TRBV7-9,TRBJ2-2,ASSLPTERGQPITGELF
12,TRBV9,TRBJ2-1,ASSTLQGRNEQF
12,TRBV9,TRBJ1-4,ASSTPGGNEKLF
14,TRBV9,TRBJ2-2,ASSVRGQVDTGELF
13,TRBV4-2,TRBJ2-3,ASSQEAGGPDTQY
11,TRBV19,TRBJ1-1,ATRQGARAEAF
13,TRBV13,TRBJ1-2,ASSLVGRANYGYT
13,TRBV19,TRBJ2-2,ASQTAGGRVGELF
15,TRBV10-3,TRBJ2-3,AISSELAAGLGDTQY
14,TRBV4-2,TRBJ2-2,ASSQEGAANTGELF
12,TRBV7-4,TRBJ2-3,ASSGKWAGDTQY
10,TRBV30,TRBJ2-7,AWSPTGYEQY
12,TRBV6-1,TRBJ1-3,ASSDRRVGNTIY
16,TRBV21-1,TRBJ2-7,ASSKRTGGSSSSYEQY
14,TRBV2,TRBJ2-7,ASSDRQGKTTYEQY
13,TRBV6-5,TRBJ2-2,ASRKLAGGPGELF
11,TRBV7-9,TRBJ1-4,ASSSYKEDFLF
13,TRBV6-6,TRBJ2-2,ASSYGYPGAGELF
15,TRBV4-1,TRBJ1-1,ASSQEGIQGARTEAF
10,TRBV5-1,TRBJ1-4,ASAGYNEKLF
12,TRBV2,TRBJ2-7,ASSGLRGHGEQY